This T cell receptor (beta chain) appears in the sequencing data of a study of T cell responses to AZD1222 COVID-19 vaccine. Germline CDR1 LNHDA, CDR2 SQIVND (reference sequence). This CDR3 spans 22 amino acids. Deletions cut 6 bases from V and 4 bases from J, with 37 bases between. Repertoires were generated with immunoSEQ multiplex PCR, while TCRdb's copy carries only in-frame clones and drops some. The sample lists 120,000 or so clones; approximately 90% were seen once. General study results and limits: The reported proportion of spike-specific TCRs targeting unmutated variant regions was nearly half.

As to this clone: The antigen remains unidentified.

The sequence came from an adult who received the AZD1222 COVID-19 vaccine. The gene calls are TRBV19 and TRBJ2-1; D may be TRBD2 (7 bases). This sample comprised peripheral blood, obtained 28 days after the second AZD1222 dose. CDR3 nucleotide sequence: TGTGCCAGTAGACCGGTGACGGGGGCTAGCGGAAAAGGTCGGGGTTGGTACAATGAGCAGTTCTTC. The encoded protein is CASRPVTGASGKGRGWYNEQFF.